The TCR beta chain described here comes from a study of blood T cells in healthy people across ages. Broader study findings: Estimated diversity across one million T cells was deemed an underestimate.

This CDR3 is 13 amino acids long. Germline-derived CDR1 and CDR2 are SGHRS and YFSETQ. V lost 7 bases and J lost 0, with 8 bases in between. A note on this clonotype: Its antigen is unidentified.

Sample-barcoded 5' priming and a J-beta primer mix drove a second PCR of about 6 to 11 cycles. TCRdb re-analysed the 5' RACE reads in MiXCR, keeping a single row per CDR3 protein. Of over 500,000 distinct CDR3 sequences in the sample, roughly a quarter were seen once. Donors gave 8 to 10 milliliters of peripheral blood apiece. Another study also made use of these data, one on T cells of mothers and their children. Per that paper: Random nucleotides (2-4) and sample barcodes were added by the M1S primer used in the second PCR.

The sequencing sample was made of blood. This clonotype was obtained from a boy aged 2-15 years in good health. This chain connects TRBV5-1 to TRBJ1-5, with D unresolved. CDR3 DNA sequence: TGCGCCAGCTGCTGGGATAGCAATCAGCCCCAGCATTTT. Encoded protein: CASCWDSNQPQHF.